This T cell receptor beta chain derives from a study of beta chain features in type 1 diabetes. Study-wide findings and caveats: A potential PCR bias toward shorter templates would be equal in patient and control samples. A moderate, significant TCRB CDR3 shortening appeared in type 1 diabetes across four CD4+ subsets. In cDNA sequencing, cells with high TCR expression could be over-represented. A closer apparent resemblance between naive, central memory and Treg TCRB repertoires was seen in patients than in healthy donors.

This clone occurred a few times. The antigen is undetermined. Every isolated RNA sample was fully reverse transcribed, so sequencing captured expressed TCRB transcripts. Profiled with immunoSEQ multiplex PCR; TCRdb holds only in-frame clones, not every one. The table lists hundreds of thousands of clones, 15% of them singletons. Material: naive CD4+ T cells from blood. This clonotype was sampled from a man younger than 35 with type 1 diabetes.

The CDR3 region is CASRILQGGSYEQYF. DNA of the CDR3: TGTGCCAGCAGGATACTCCAGGGAGGGTCCTACGAGCAGTACTTC. The chain recombines TRBV2 with TRBJ2-7; 7 positions match TRBD2. CDR1 SNHLY and CDR2 FYNNEI come from the germline V gene. The CDR3 extends over 15 amino acids. With 6 bases clipped from V and 1 base from J, the junction kept 9 bases outside the gene matches.